This TCR beta chain was sequenced in a study of T cell responses to AZD1222 COVID-19 vaccine. Study observations and caveats: White British donors predominated, females outnumbered males, and clonal diversity was possibly underestimated. Increases in Spike-specific TCR breadth and depth were seen after two AZD1222 doses. The peak T cell response came first, and repertoires were sampled only after it.

Profiling relied on immunoSEQ multiplex PCR, and the TCRdb table lists in-frame clones only, not all of them. The repertoire holds approximately 96,000 clones, just over 85% seen once, with more than 5% in the top ten. Germline V lookup: CDR1 SGDLS, CDR2 YYNGEE. V lost 3 bases to trimming and J lost 4 bases, with 17 bases between them. The CDR3 runs to 15 residues. A note on this clone: Its cognate antigen is unknown.

The clonotype originates from an adult who received the AZD1222 COVID-19 vaccine. The chain links TRBV9 to TRBJ2-7; D may be TRBD1 (6 bases). The sequencing here drew on peripheral blood, taken 28 days after the second AZD1222 dose. DNA for the CDR3: TGTGCCAGCAGCGGCGGACAGACAGAACCTTACGAGCAGTACTTC. Translated: CASSGGQTEPYEQYF.